The 15 T cell receptor beta chains listed next were all sequenced from one sample in a study of CD8 T cells in Susac syndrome. Random hexamers were used to reverse transcribe the RNA input (about 0.45 to 1 ug). TCRdb re-derived calls from the immunoSEQ multiplex PCR reads in MiXCR, one entry per CDR3 protein. Of fewer than 350,000 distinct CDR3 sequences listed, roughly 85% were seen once; the top ten hold roughly 0.22%. Sequencing was done on a sample of CD8+ T cells from PBMCs. All receptors derive from a human donor with multiple sclerosis.

This chain's CDR3 is CASSLAGREKLFF. In nucleotides, the CDR3 is TGTGCCAGCAGCTTAGCGGGACGGGAAAAACTGTTTTTT. The chain combines TRBV11-2 with TRBJ1-4; TRBD1 might be the D (5 bases). Trimming left V 1 base short and J 8 bases short, with 8 bases between. The CDR3 runs 13 residues. Germline V gives CDR1 SGHAT, CDR2 FQNNGV.

V and J are TRBV20-1 and TRBJ1-2; 10 nucleotides line up with TRBD1. V was pared by 5 bases and J by 3 bases, with 18 bases of the junction left unmatched. Germline V gives CDR1 DFQATT, CDR2 SNEGSKA (reference sequence). This CDR3 spans 18 amino acids. As DNA, the CDR3 is TGCAGTGCTTGTGAGGACAGGGGGTTAAGGTCACCCCACTATGGCTACACCTTC. Amino acids: CSACEDRGLRSPHYGYTF.

This clonotype was recorded a few times. The V and J genes are TRBV4-2 and TRBJ2-1, with a possible D match to TRBD1 (5 bases). The CDR3 has 13 residues. V lost 3 bases to trimming and J lost 3 bases, with 6 bases between them. Germline CDR1 LGHNA, CDR2 YNFKEQ. CDR3 amino acids: CASSQGLYNEQFF. The DNA of the CDR3 is TGTGCCAGCAGCCAGGGGCTCTACAATGAGCAGTTCTTC.

This rearrangement joins TRBV5-8 to TRBJ1-3; no reliable D call. Per germline, CDR1 SGHTS and CDR2 YDEGEE. This CDR3 is 16 amino acids long. The germline V and J ends were trimmed by 1 base and 0 bases, with 11 bases remaining between them. CDR3 DNA: TGTGCCAGCAGCTTGACCGGATACCTCTCTGGAAACACCATATATTTT. This codes for CASSLTGYLSGNTIYF.

V and J are TRBV9 and TRBJ2-5; D possibly matches TRBD1 or TRBD2 (5 bases each). The germline gives CDR1 SGDLS, CDR2 YYNGEE. The V end was cut by 4 bases, the J end by 3 bases, with 19 bases between. This CDR3 region has 16 residues. The CDR3 is CASSTSSRDLEETQYF. Written as DNA, the CDR3 is TGTGCCAGCAGCACGAGCTCCCGGGACCTCGAAGAGACCCAGTACTTC.

CDR3 protein: CASSYFGPPGVKETQYF. In nucleotides, the CDR3 is TGTGCCAGCAGTTACTTTGGGCCCCCCGGGGTAAAAGAGACCCAGTACTTC. This chain joins TRBV6-5 and TRBJ2-5; maybe TRBD2 (5 bases). V lost 1 base and J lost 3, with 18 bases in between. CDR3 length: 17 amino acids. Germline V gene sequence: CDR1 MNHEY, CDR2 SVGAGI.

This chain connects TRBV19 to TRBJ1-1, with 7 positions matching TRBD1. The CDR3 consists of 15 residues. V was pared by 5 bases and J by 0 bases, with 6 bases of the junction left unmatched. From germline, CDR1 is LNHDA and CDR2 SQIVND (reference sequence). The CDR3 spells CASSSGQYLNTEAFF. Here the CDR3 DNA reads TGTGCCAGTAGTTCGGGACAGTACTTGAACACTGAAGCTTTCTTT. The whole variable domain, remainder taken from reference TRBV19 and TRBJ1-1, is DGGITQSPKYLFRKEGQNVTLSCEQNLNHDAMYWYRQDPGQGLRLIYYSQIVNDFQKGDIAEGYSVSREKKESFPLTVTSAQKNPTAFYLCASSSGQYLNTEAFFGQGTRLTVV.

J is TRBJ2-3 and V is TRBV4-3, with 9 positions matching TRBD2. CDR3 size: 18 residues. The germline V gene has CDR1 LGHNA and CDR2 YSLEER. Trimming at V came to 0 bases and at J to 4 bases, leaving 11 bases not matched to a gene. The CDR3 loop is CASSQDGEIAGVADTQYF. The DNA of the CDR3 is TGCGCCAGCAGCCAAGACGGAGAAATAGCGGGAGTAGCAGATACGCAGTATTTT.

The chain uses TRBV29-1 and TRBJ1-1; 9 nucleotides line up with TRBD1. V lost 6 bases and J lost 5; bases outside the gene matches: 10. There are 14 residues in the CDR3. Germline V gene sequence: CDR1 SQVTM, CDR2 ANQGSEA. In DNA, the CDR3 is TGCAGCGTAGGGGGACAGGGAACGAGTACTGAAGCTTTCTTT. Translating gives CSVGGQGTSTEAFF.

V is TRBV9 and J is TRBJ2-5; 8 positions match TRBD2. Germline values: CDR1 SGDLS, CDR2 YYNGEE. The CDR3 covers 15 residues. The J segment lost 5 bases and the V segment lost 4 bases, leaving 10 bases of the junction unmatched. The CDR3 DNA is TGTGCCAGCAGCCGTGGCATAGCGGGGACGGAGACCCAGTACTTC. This encodes CASSRGIAGTETQYF.

This clonotype has just a few counts. The chain is built from TRBV28 and TRBJ2-7; D is ambiguous. CDR3 length: 15 amino acids. V shed 2 bases and J shed 7 bases, with 18 bases lying between them. The germline V gene encodes CDR1 MDHEN and CDR2 SYDVKM. CDR3 nucleotides: TGTGCCAGCAGTTTAAGGGCTGGGGTAAATTGGGAGCAGTACTTC. It codes for CASSLRAGVNWEQYF.

The gene calls are TRBV24-1 and TRBJ1-5, with TRBD1 matching over 9 bases. Germline V gene sequence: CDR1 KGHDR, CDR2 SFDVKD. The CDR3 consists of 15 residues. Losses at the gene ends were 5 bases for V and 6 bases for J; bases not matched to a gene: 7. CDR3 coding DNA: TGTGCCACCAGTGCTTCCGGACAGGGGAGTCAGCCCCAGCATTTT. It yields the protein CATSASGQGSQPQHF.

The chain combines TRBV29-1 with TRBJ2-7; 7 nucleotides align to TRBD2. This CDR3 contains 13 residues. V lost 6 bases and J lost 4; bases outside the gene matches: 9. Germline CDR1 and CDR2: SQVTM and ANQGSEA. CDR3 loop: CSVFGTTNYEQYF. In DNA, the CDR3 is TGCAGCGTCTTCGGGACTACTAATTACGAGCAGTACTTC.

The chain links TRBV7-9 to TRBJ1-1; D remains ambiguous. The CDR3 covers 13 residues. CDR1 and CDR2 (germline): SEHNR, FQNEAQ (reference sequence). Trimming cost V 1 base and J 1 base, with 4 bases left between them. CDR3 sequence: CASSLESNTEAFF. The CDR3 nucleotides read TGTGCCAGCAGCTTAGAGTCGAACACTGAAGCTTTCTTT. Full variable domain (remainder filled in from reference TRBV7-9 and TRBJ1-1): DTGVSQNPRHKITKRGQNVTFRCDPISEHNRLYWYRQTLGQGPEFLTYFQNEAQLEKSRLLSDRFSAERPKGSFSTLEIQRTEQGDSAMYLCASSLESNTEAFFGQGTRLTVV.

V is TRBV30 and J is TRBJ1-1; no clear D. This CDR3 spans 11 amino acids. Trimming cost V 2 bases and J 11 bases, with 12 bases left between them. Germline-derived CDR1 and CDR2 are GTSNPN and SVGIG (reference sequence). The CDR3 DNA follows: TGTGCCTGGAGTAAGACCCTGGGCGCTTTCTTT. It encodes CAWSKTLGAFF.